Following are 17 T cell receptor beta chains from one sample sequenced in a study of blood T cell repertoires in COVID-19. Here immunoSEQ multiplex PCR was the method, and the copy in TCRdb shows in-frame clones only, minus some. The data show around 70,000 clones, 85% to 90% seen once. Material for sequencing was peripheral blood. The receptor set was obtained from a man between 50 and 59 years old with acute or convalescent COVID-19.

The chain carries TRBV5-6 and TRBJ1-1, with D unresolved. Trimming took 0 bases from V and 5 from J, leaving 17 bases between them. Germline CDR1 SGHDT, CDR2 YYEEEE. There are 16 residues in the CDR3. CDR3 sequence reads: CASSLAIIVERTEAFF. The CDR3 bases are TGTGCCAGCAGCTTGGCTATTATAGTCGAGAGGACTGAAGCTTTCTTT.

The chain joins TRBV19 to TRBJ1-1; 8 positions agree with TRBD1. V lost 6 bases, J lost 1 base, and 7 bases stayed unmatched. The CDR3 is made up of 15 amino acids. The germline gives CDR1 LNHDA, CDR2 SQIVND (reference sequence). CDR3 amino acids: CASRRGQGQNTEAFF. The DNA of the CDR3 is TGTGCCAGTAGGCGAGGACAGGGACAGAACACTGAAGCTTTCTTT.

This chain joins TRBV3-1 (or the pseudogene TRBV3-2) and TRBJ1-1; a possible D gene is TRBD1 (5 bases). Trimming removed 4 bases at V and 3 bases at J, with 12 bases between. This CDR3 region has 14 residues. CDR1 and CDR2 (germline): LGHDT, YNNKEL (reference sequence). CDR3: CASSRGGADTEAFF. CDR3 DNA: TGTGCCAGCAGCCGGGGAGGGGCGGACACTGAAGCTTTCTTT.

The DNA of the CDR3 is TGCGCCAGCAGCCCATCCCATAGCGGCTCCTACGAGCAGTACTTC. It codes for CASSPSHSGSYEQYF. J is TRBJ2-7 and V is TRBV4-1; a possible D gene is TRBD2 (6 bases). The CDR3 extends over 15 amino acids. Germline V gene data show CDR1 as MGHRA and CDR2 as YSYEKL. V lost 4 bases to trimming and J lost 0 bases, with 13 bases between them.

The chain links TRBV6-6 to TRBJ2-7, with D possibly being TRBD2 (6 bases). Trimming cost V 2 bases and J 3 bases, with 11 bases left between them. The CDR3 spans 14 residues. Germline CDR1 and CDR2: MNHNY and SVGAGI (reference sequence). This CDR3 is CASSYPGVSYEQYF. For the CDR3, the DNA is TGTGCCAGCAGTTACCCGGGGGTTAGCTACGAGCAGTACTTC.

The chain joins TRBV18 to TRBJ1-4; 10 nucleotides align to TRBD1. The CDR3 has 14 residues. Germline-derived CDR1 and CDR2 are KGHSH and LQKENI. J lost 10 bases, V lost 2 bases, and 4 bases had no gene match. The CDR3 bases are TGTGCCAGCTCACCAAGCGGACAGGGGGGAAAACTGTTTTTT. It translates to CASSPSGQGGKLFF.

The chain joins TRBV5-6 to TRBJ1-1, with D unresolved. Trimming removed 3 bases at V and 8 bases at J, with 11 bases between. CDR1 and CDR2 (germline): SGHDT, YYEEEE. This CDR3 is 12 amino acids long. CDR3 protein: CASSYTYREAFF. The CDR3 DNA reads as TGTGCCAGCAGCTATACCTATCGGGAAGCTTTCTTT.

The V gene is TRBV3-1 (or the pseudogene TRBV3-2), the J gene TRBJ2-3; tentative D call: TRBD2 (6 bases). Trimming removed 1 base from V and 0 bases from J, with 11 bases in between. The CDR3 covers 16 residues. Germline-derived CDR1 and CDR2 are LGHDT and YNNKEL (reference sequence). This chain's CDR3 is CASSQVAGHSTDTQYF. CDR3 bases: TGTGCCAGCAGCCAAGTTGCGGGGCATAGCACAGATACGCAGTATTTT.

The gene calls are TRBV14 and TRBJ1-3; D remains ambiguous. CDR3 length: 15 amino acids. V lost 4 bases and J 0 bases, leaving 10 bases between the germline ends. Germline V gene data show CDR1 as SGHDN and CDR2 as FVKESK. The CDR3 region is CASSRPGGSGNTIYF. As DNA, the CDR3 is TGTGCCAGCAGCCGGCCAGGTGGCTCTGGAAACACCATATATTTT.

The count of this clone is one. CDR3 protein: CASSEAAGRENGYTF. The CDR3 DNA reads as TGTGCCAGCAGTGAAGCAGCAGGGCGGGAAAATGGCTACACCTTC. This chain uses TRBV2 with TRBJ1-2, with TRBD1 as a possible D gene (5 bases). Looked up from germline, CDR1 is SNHLY and CDR2 is FYNNEI. The CDR3 is made up of 15 amino acids. The germline V and J ends were trimmed by 0 bases and 6 bases, with 14 bases remaining between them. Looking up the rest from reference TRBV2 and TRBJ1-2 gives the full variable domain: EPEVTQTPSHQVTQMGQEVILRCVPISNHLYFYWYRQILGQKVEFLVSFYNNEISEKSEIFDDQFSVERPDGSNFTLKIRSTKLEDSAMYFCASSEAAGRENGYTFGSGTRLTVV.

A note on this clone: A junction end diverges from the germline sequence, so it may reflect a read error. The chain couples TRBV7-7 to TRBJ2-1; D is ambiguous. Per the germline V gene, CDR1 is SSHAT and CDR2 is FNYEAQ (reference sequence). The CDR3 covers 13 residues. The CDR3: CASSLGVLNEQFF. The CDR3 DNA is TGTGCTAGCAGCCTCGGTGTCCTCAATGAGCAGTTCTTC.

This clone has more than one count but fewer than ten. In DNA, the CDR3 is TGTGCCAGCAGCGTAGGGACAGTTGTATATGGCTACACCTTC. As protein: CASSVGTVVYGYTF. The V and J genes are TRBV7-2 and TRBJ1-2, with 7 bases fitting TRBD1. The CDR3 totals 14 residues. Germline CDR1 is SGHTA and CDR2 is FQGNSA. V gave up 5 bases and J gave up 5 bases; unmatched junction bases: 8.

The chain has TRBV14 and TRBJ2-2; D ambiguous. The CDR3 extends over 12 amino acids. The germline V gene encodes CDR1 SGHDN and CDR2 FVKESK. Trimming removed 5 bases from V and 5 bases from J, with 6 bases in between. The CDR3 protein is CASSWRTGELFF. In nucleotides, the CDR3 is TGTGCCAGCAGCTGGCGGACCGGGGAGCTGTTTTTT.

The rearrangement joins TRBV10-3 to TRBJ2-1; possible D gene TRBD1, 6 bases. The V and J ends lost 7 bases and 6 bases respectively, with 19 bases between them. CDR1 ENHRY and CDR2 SYGVKD come from the germline V gene. The CDR3 is made up of 15 amino acids. CDR3 loop: CAITAANRESNEQFF. The DNA of the CDR3 is TGTGCCATCACCGCAGCGAACAGGGAGAGCAATGAGCAGTTCTTC.

This chain joins TRBV27 and TRBJ1-2, with 9 bases that match TRBD1. Germline V gene data show CDR1 as MNHEY and CDR2 as SMNVEV (reference sequence). J gave up 3 bases and V 8 bases, and 19 bases lay outside the gene matches. The CDR3 is 18 amino acids. As DNA, the CDR3 is TGTGCCAGCGGTTCGAGTTCGAAGGGACAGGGAAGGGACTATGGCTACACCTTC. This gives the protein CASGSSSKGQGRDYGYTF.

This sequence joins TRBV30 and TRBJ1-2; a weak D match, TRBD1 (5 bases). This CDR3 is built from 12 residues. CDR1 and CDR2 (germline): GTSNPN, SVGIG (reference sequence). With 1 base removed from V and 5 bases from J, the gap between germline ends came to 8 bases. The CDR3 region has the DNA TGTGCCTGGAGTGCTCAGGGTTATGGCTACACCTTC. Its protein is CAWSAQGYGYTF.

The chain recombines TRBV28 with TRBJ2-7; D may be TRBD1 (5 bases). Germline lookup yields CDR1 MDHEN and CDR2 SYDVKM. This CDR3 has 14 amino acids. Between the trimmed V and J ends, which lost 5 bases and 0 bases, there was a span of 11 bases. The CDR3, as DNA: TGTGCCAGCAGTAGCGCAGGGTCCTCCTACGAGCAGTACTTC. Translating gives CASSSAGSSYEQYF.